This T cell receptor (beta chain) was recorded in a study of T cells in localized non-small cell lung cancer. Study-wide results and caveats: Among the tissues sampled, uninvolved adjacent lung had the highest T cell clonality, above tumor.

Only in-frame clones appear in the TCRdb table, and some are missing; sequencing was by immunoSEQ multiplex PCR. The table has about 2,400 clones, approximately 20% seen once. The germline gives CDR1 SGHNT, CDR2 YENEEA. The CDR3 extends over 14 amino acids. The V gene lost 0 bases and the J gene lost 0 bases, with 3 bases spanning the gap. This clone counts as medium-sized. Antigen: not known. This TCR was recovered from a male donor at least 60 years old with stage I squamous cell lung carcinoma. This sample comprised normal lung tissue next to the tumor, obtained before any cancer treatment. The chain is built from TRBV11-3 and TRBJ1-5; D remains ambiguous. CDR3 coding DNA: TGTGCCAGCAGCTTAGAACTTAGCAATCAGCCCCAGCATTTT. As protein: CASSLELSNQPQHF.